Listed below are T cell receptor beta chains from one sample, sequenced in a study of cytomegalovirus exposure and HLA in healthy donors. Repertoires were generated with immunoSEQ multiplex PCR, while TCRdb's copy carries only in-frame clones and drops some. The sample lists tens of thousands of clones, about 76% occurring once. Specimen: PBMCs. All receptors derive from a man aged 45-65 years in good health and CMV-seronegative. The CDR3 runs from the conserved cysteine through the conserved F or W. Fields, in order: V gene, clone size, CDR3 length, J gene, D gene, CDR3 DNA, CDR3 protein. D genes are given only for firm matches. Only part of the rows carry a size: once, few, many, or a class if the clone is expanded.

TRBV9	-	15	TRBJ2-5	-	TGTGCCAGCAGCGTACGCGGGTCGGGCGGGGAGACCCAGTACTTC	CASSVRGSGGETQYF
TRBV5-1	-	15	TRBJ2-3	TRBD2	TGCGCCAGCAGCTTTAGCGGGGGACCCACAGATACGCAGTATTTT	CASSFSGGPTDTQYF
TRBV5-8	-	11	TRBJ2-5	-	TGTGCCAGCAACCTACAAGAGACCCAGTACTTC	CASNLQETQYF
TRBV5-6	few	14	TRBJ2-7	-	TGTGCCAGCAGCGGACGGGGGAGCTACTACGAGCAGTACTTC	CASSGRGSYYEQYF
TRBV12-5	-	18	TRBJ1-5	TRBD1	TGTGCTAGTGGTACGGGACAGGGGACGTCTTATAGCAATCAGCCCCAGCATTTT	CASGTGQGTSYSNQPQHF
TRBV11-2	-	13	TRBJ2-3	TRBD1	TGTGCCAGCAGGGACAGGGCCGGGAATACGCAGTATTTT	CASRDRAGNTQYF
TRBV10-1	-	13	TRBJ1-4	-	TGCGCCAGCAGTGACCGGACACTTGAAAAACTGTTTTTT	CASSDRTLEKLFF
TRBV7-8	few	14	TRBJ1-5	-	TGTGCCAGCAGCTTTTCCATTTCGGTTCAGCCCCAGCATTTT	CASSFSISVQPQHF
TRBV2	few	14	TRBJ1-6	-	TGTGCCAGCAGTAGTGACAGGTCAAATTCACCCCTCCACTTT	CASSSDRSNSPLHF
TRBV13	-	16	TRBJ2-5	TRBD1	TGTGCCAGCAGCTTAGGTAGGACAGGGGGCGGAGAGACCCAGTACTTC	CASSLGRTGGGETQYF
TRBV7-3	-	15	TRBJ1-1	TRBD1	TGTGCCAGCAGCTTAAGGAGGGGACAGGACACTGAAGCTTTCTTT	CASSLRRGQDTEAFF
TRBV5-8	-	12	TRBJ1-1	-	TGTGCCAGCAGCTTGGTTACGGGGAAAGCTTTCTTT	CASSLVTGKAFF
TRBV6-4	-	15	TRBJ2-3	-	TGTGCCAGCAGTTCCTCAGGGGCGGGCACAGATACGCAGTATTTT	CASSSSGAGTDTQYF
TRBV2	-	15	TRBJ2-7	TRBD1	TGTGCCAGCAGTGAACGGACAGGGGGCACCTACGAGCAGTACTTC	CASSERTGGTYEQYF
TRBV18	-	17	TRBJ2-1	TRBD1	TGTGCCAGCTCACTAGGAGGACCGGGACAGGGGGCCGCTGAGCAGTTCTTC	CASSLGGPGQGAAEQFF
TRBV25-1	-	18	TRBJ2-5	-	TGTGCCAGCAGTGAATACACAATGACAGGCCCCTTAGTTGAGACCCAGTACTTC	CASSEYTMTGPLVETQYF
TRBV7-2	-	15	TRBJ1-4	TRBD1	TGTGCCAGCAGCTTAGCAGGGGGCACTGGCGAAAAACTGTTTTTT	CASSLAGGTGEKLFF
TRBV10-2	-	16	TRBJ1-1	-	TGCGCCACTCGTTCTCTGGGCGCTACCACCCCCTCTGAAGCTTTCTTT	CATRSLGATTPSEAFF
TRBV5-1	few	16	TRBJ2-1	TRBD2	TGCGCCAGCAGACTCACAACTAGCGGCGGATACAATGAGCAGTTCTTC	CASRLTTSGGYNEQFF
TRBV30	once	14	TRBJ2-4	-	TGTGCCTGGAGTCGGGGTGGGGGCATAGACATTCAGTACTTC	CAWSRGGGIDIQYF
TRBV27	-	14	TRBJ1-2	-	TGTGCCAGCAGTTTATCGTTGGGGGCCGGTGGCTACACCTTC	CASSLSLGAGGYTF
TRBV19	-	15	TRBJ2-7	-	TGTGCCAGTAGTCCGGGACACCGCAGCTCCTACGAGCAGTACTTC	CASSPGHRSSYEQYF
TRBV7-9	-	14	TRBJ2-7	-	TGTGCCAGCAGCACCGGGGATACGACCTACGAGCAGTACTTC	CASSTGDTTYEQYF
TRBV7-2	few	15	TRBJ2-7	-	TGTGCCAGCAGCTCCACGGGCGCGGGGACCTACGAGCAGTACTTC	CASSSTGAGTYEQYF
TRBV2	few	14	TRBJ2-7	TRBD2	TGTGCCAGCAGTGTGACTAGCGGGAGTTTCGAGCAGTACTTC	CASSVTSGSFEQYF
TRBV5-5	-	15	TRBJ1-4	-	TGTGCCAGCAGCAACCTGGGAGGGACTAATGAAAAACTGTTTTTT	CASSNLGGTNEKLFF
TRBV7-2	-	15	TRBJ2-1	-	TGTGCCAGCAGCCCCCGGGAGACGGGCTACAATGAGCAGTTCTTC	CASSPRETGYNEQFF
TRBV5-8	few	15	TRBJ1-5	-	TGTGCCAGCAGCCGTATCGGACAGCTCCTGAAGCCCCAGCATTTT	CASSRIGQLLKPQHF
TRBV5-6	-	15	TRBJ1-6	-	TGTGCCAGCAGCGTCGTGGGGGGTGGGAATTCACCCCTCCACTTT	CASSVVGGGNSPLHF
TRBV9	-	15	TRBJ2-3	TRBD2	TGTGCCAGCAGCGTAGCCAGCGGGGCCATGGATACGCAGTATTTT	CASSVASGAMDTQYF
TRBV4-1	-	15	TRBJ1-1	TRBD1	TGCGCCAGCAGCCCAGGTGGACAGGGGCGGACTGAAGCTTTCTTT	CASSPGGQGRTEAFF
TRBV2	-	13	TRBJ2-1	-	TGTGCCAGCAGCTGGACGGGGTTCAATGAGCAGTTCTTC	CASSWTGFNEQFF
TRBV11-1	-	15	TRBJ2-5	-	TGTGCCAGCAGCTATAAAGCAGGGCCGGGAGAGACCCAGTACTTC	CASSYKAGPGETQYF
TRBV19	-	14	TRBJ2-5	-	TGTGCCAGTACCAATTCAGGGTTCGGAGAGACCCAGTACTTC	CASTNSGFGETQYF
TRBV6-5	-	16	TRBJ1-3	-	TGTGCCAGCAGTTACTCGAGGATGAGGGTCGGAAACACCATATATTTT	CASSYSRMRVGNTIYF
TRBV29-1	-	15	TRBJ1-2	-	TGCAGCGTTTCCGGCGGCCCAGGGGCGGCGTATGGCTACACCTTC	CSVSGGPGAAYGYTF
TRBV6-1	few	13	TRBJ1-5	-	TGTGCCAGCACGGACAGTCCCAATCAGCCCCAGCATTTT	CASTDSPNQPQHF
TRBV20-1	few	11	TRBJ1-2	-	TGCAGTGCTAATGGAGGGGATGGCTACACCTTC	CSANGGDGYTF
TRBV18	-	13	TRBJ2-7	-	TGTGCCAGCTCACCAGACAGTGTCTCCGAGCAGTACTTC	CASSPDSVSEQYF
TRBV7-8	-	18	TRBJ2-3	TRBD2	TGTGCCAGCAGCTTCTTGGGACTAGCGGGGGCGGGGGGAGATACGCAGTATTTT	CASSFLGLAGAGGDTQYF
TRBV6-5	-	15	TRBJ2-7	TRBD1	TGTGCCAGCACCCGAAGGACAGGGGGCGAGCTTGAGCAGTACTTC	CASTRRTGGELEQYF
TRBV2	-	15	TRBJ2-3	-	TGTGCCGGGATGGGGGGGGCGGGGGCTGTCGATACGCAGTATTTT	CAGMGGAGAVDTQYF
TRBV5-5	-	16	TRBJ2-2	-	TGTGCCAGCAGCCTGGTAGGTGACAGGAACACCGGGGAGCTGTTTTTT	CASSLVGDRNTGELFF
TRBV2	-	15	TRBJ1-3	TRBD1	TGTGCCAGCAGTGAGGGACAGTTAACTGGAAACACCATATATTTT	CASSEGQLTGNTIYF
TRBV7-9	once	17	TRBJ1-5	-	TGTTCCAGCAGCTTAGATGGGGACACCCGGAGGAATCAGCCCCAGCATTTT	CSSSLDGDTRRNQPQHF
TRBV6-5	-	14	TRBJ2-7	-	TGTGCCAGCAGTTACCTTGGCACCATATACGAGCAGTACTTC	CASSYLGTIYEQYF
TRBV19	-	14	TRBJ1-2	TRBD1	TGTGCCAGTAGTATAGGCGGACAGGGGGCTGGCTACACCTTC	CASSIGGQGAGYTF
TRBV6-6	few	12	TRBJ2-3	-	TGTGCCAGCAGTCCCAGGGGTCTGGTGGGGTTTTTT	CASSPRGLVGFF
TRBV4-2	-	15	TRBJ2-7	-	TGTGCCAGCAGCCAAGATGGCCAGGGATCCTACGAGCAGTACTTC	CASSQDGQGSYEQYF
TRBV10-1	-	15	TRBJ2-5	TRBD2	TGCGCCAGCAGTGACCAGCGGGAGATCCAAGAGACCCAGTACTTC	CASSDQREIQETQYF
TRBV11-2	few	14	TRBJ1-4	-	TGTGCCAGCAGCTTAGACAGGGTTAATGAAAAACTGTTTTTT	CASSLDRVNEKLFF
TRBV2	-	12	TRBJ1-2	-	TGTGCCAGCAGTGAAGTCTTATATGGCTACACCTTC	CASSEVLYGYTF